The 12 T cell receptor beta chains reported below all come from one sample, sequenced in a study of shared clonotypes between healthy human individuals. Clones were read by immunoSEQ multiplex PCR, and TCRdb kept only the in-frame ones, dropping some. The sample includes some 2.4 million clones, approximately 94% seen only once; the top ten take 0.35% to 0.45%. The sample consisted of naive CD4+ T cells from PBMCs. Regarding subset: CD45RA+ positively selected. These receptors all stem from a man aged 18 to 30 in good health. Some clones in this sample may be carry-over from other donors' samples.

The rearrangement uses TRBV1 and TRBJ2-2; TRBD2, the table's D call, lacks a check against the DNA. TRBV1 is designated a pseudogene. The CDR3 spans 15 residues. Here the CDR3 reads CTSSPTCRTTGELFF. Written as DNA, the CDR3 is TGCACCAGCAGCCCGACTTGTCGTACCACCGGGGAGCTGTTTTTT.

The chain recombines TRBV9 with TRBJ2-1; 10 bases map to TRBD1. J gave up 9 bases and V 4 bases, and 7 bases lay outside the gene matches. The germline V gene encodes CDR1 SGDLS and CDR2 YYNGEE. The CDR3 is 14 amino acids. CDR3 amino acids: CASSQRQGAGEQFF. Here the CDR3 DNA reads TGTGCCAGCAGCCAAAGACAGGGGGCAGGTGAGCAGTTCTTC.

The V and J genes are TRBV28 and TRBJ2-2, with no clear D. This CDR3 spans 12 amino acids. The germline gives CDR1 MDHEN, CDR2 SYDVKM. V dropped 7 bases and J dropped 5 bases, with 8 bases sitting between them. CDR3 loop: CASMSGTGELFF. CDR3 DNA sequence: TGTGCCAGCATGTCTGGAACCGGGGAGCTGTTTTTT.

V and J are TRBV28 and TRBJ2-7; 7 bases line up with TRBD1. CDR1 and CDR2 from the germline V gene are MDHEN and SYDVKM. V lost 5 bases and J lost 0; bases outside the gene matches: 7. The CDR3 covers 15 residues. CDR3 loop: CASSISDRSSYEQYF. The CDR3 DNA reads TGTGCCAGCAGTATTTCGGACAGGAGCTCCTACGAGCAGTACTTC.

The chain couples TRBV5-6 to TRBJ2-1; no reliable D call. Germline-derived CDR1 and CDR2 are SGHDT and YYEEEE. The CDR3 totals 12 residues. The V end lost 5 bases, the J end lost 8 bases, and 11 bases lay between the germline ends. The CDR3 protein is CASRWLQDEQFF. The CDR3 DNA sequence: TGTGCCAGCAGGTGGCTCCAGGATGAGCAGTTCTTC. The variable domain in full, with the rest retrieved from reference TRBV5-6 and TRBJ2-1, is DAGVTQSPTHLIKTRGQQVTLRCSPKSGHDTVSWYQQALGQGPQFIFQYYEEEERQRGNFPDRFSGHQFPNYSSELNVNALLLGDSALYLCASRWLQDEQFFGPGTRLTVL.

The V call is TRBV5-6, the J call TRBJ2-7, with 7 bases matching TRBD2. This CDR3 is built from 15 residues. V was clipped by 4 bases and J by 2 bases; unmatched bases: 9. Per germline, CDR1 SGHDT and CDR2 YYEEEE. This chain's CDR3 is CASSRVPSGAYEQYF. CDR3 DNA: TGTGCCAGCAGCCGGGTGCCTAGCGGAGCCTACGAGCAGTACTTC.

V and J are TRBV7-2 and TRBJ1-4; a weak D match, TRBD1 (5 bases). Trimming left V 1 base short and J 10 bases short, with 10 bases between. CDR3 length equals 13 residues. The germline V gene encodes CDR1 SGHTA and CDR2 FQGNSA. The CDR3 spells CASSLVGAGKLFF. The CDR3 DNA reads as TGTGCCAGCAGCTTAGTCGGGGCGGGAAAACTGTTTTTT.

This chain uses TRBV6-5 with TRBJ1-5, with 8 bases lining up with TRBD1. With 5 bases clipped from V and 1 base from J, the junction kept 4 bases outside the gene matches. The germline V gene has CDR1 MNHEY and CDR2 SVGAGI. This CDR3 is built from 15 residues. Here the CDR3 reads CASSPTGGSNQPQHF. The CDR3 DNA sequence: TGTGCCAGCAGTCCTACAGGGGGAAGCAATCAGCCCCAGCATTTT.

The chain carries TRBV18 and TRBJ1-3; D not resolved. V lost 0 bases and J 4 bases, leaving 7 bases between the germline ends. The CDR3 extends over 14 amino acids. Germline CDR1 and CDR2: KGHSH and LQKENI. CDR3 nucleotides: TGTGCCAGCTCACCACCCCAGAGGGGAAACACCATATATTTT. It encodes CASSPPQRGNTIYF.

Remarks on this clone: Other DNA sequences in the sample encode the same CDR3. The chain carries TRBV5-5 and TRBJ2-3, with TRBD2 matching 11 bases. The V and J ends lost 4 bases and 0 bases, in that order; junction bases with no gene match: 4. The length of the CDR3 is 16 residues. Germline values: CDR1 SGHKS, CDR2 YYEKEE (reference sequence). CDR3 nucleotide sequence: TGTGCCAGCAGCCTGGGACTAGCGGCTAGCACAGATACGCAGTATTTT. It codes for CASSLGLAASTDTQYF. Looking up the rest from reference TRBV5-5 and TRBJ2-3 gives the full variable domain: DAGVTQSPTHLIKTRGQQVTLRCSPISGHKSVSWYQQVLGQGPQFIFQYYEKEERGRGNFPDRFSARQFPNYSSELNVNALLLGDSALYLCASSLGLAASTDTQYFGPGTRLTVL.

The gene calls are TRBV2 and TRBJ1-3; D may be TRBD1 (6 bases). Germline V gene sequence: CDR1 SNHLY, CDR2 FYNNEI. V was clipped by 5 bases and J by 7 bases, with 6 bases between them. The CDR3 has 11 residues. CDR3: CASSRGNTIYF. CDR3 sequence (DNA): TGTGCCAGCAGTAGGGGGAACACCATATATTTT.

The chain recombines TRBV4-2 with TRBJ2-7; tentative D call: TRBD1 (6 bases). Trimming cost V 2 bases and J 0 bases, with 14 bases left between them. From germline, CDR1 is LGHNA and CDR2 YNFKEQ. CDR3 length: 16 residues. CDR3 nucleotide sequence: TGTGCCAGCAGCCAACGACAGGCAACACCCTCCTACGAGCAGTACTTC. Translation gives CASSQRQATPSYEQYF.